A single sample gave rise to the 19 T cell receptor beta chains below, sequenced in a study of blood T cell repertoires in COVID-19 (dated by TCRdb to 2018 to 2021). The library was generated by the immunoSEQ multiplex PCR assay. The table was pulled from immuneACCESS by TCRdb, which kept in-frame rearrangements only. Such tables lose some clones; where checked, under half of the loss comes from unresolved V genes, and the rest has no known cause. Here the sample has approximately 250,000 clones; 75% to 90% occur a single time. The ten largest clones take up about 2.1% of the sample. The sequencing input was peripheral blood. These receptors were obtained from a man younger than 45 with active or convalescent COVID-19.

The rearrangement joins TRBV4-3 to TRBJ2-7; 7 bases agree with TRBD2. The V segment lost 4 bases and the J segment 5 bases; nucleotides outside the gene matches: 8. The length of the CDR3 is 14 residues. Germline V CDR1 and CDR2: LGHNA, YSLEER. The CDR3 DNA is TGCGCCAGCAGCCCTCGACACCGGGGGGACGAGCAGTACTTC. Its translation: CASSPRHRGDEQYF.

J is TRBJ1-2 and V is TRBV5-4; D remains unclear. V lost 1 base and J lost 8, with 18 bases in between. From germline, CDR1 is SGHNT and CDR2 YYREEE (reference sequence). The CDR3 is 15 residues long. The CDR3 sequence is CASSLNQERVWGYTF. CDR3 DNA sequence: TGTGCCAGCAGCTTGAACCAAGAACGGGTCTGGGGCTACACCTTC.

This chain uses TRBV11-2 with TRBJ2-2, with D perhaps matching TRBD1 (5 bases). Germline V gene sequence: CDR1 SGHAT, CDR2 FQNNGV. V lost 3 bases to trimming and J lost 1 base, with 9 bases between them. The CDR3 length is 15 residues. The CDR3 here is CASSLWGRNTGELFF. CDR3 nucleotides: TGTGCCAGCAGCTTGTGGGGCAGGAACACCGGGGAGCTGTTTTTT. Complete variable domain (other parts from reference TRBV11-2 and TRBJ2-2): EAGVAQSPRYKIIEKRQSVAFWCNPISGHATLYWYQQILGQGPKLLIQFQNNGVVDDSQLPKDRFSAERLKGVDSTLKIQPAKLEDSAVYLCASSLWGRNTGELFFGEGSRLTVL.

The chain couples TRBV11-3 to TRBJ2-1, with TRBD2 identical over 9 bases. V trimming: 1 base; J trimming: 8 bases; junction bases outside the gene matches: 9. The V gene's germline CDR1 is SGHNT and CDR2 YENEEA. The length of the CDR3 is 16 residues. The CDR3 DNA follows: TGTGCCAGCAGCTTAGGTGCGCTAGCGGGGTGGGATGAGCAGTTCTTC. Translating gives CASSLGALAGWDEQFF.

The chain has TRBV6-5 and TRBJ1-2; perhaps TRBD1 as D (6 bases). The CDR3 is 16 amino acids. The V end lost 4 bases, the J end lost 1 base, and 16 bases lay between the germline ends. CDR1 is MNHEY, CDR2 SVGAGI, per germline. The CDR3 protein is CASSSYRATFNYGYTF. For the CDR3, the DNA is TGTGCCAGCAGTTCTTACAGGGCAACTTTTAACTATGGCTACACCTTC.

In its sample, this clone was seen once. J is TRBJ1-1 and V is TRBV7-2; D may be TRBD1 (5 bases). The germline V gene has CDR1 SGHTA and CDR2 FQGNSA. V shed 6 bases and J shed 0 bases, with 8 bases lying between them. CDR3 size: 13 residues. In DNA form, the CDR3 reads TGTGCCAGCAGGCGGGACTTGAACACTGAAGCTTTCTTT. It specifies CASRRDLNTEAFF.

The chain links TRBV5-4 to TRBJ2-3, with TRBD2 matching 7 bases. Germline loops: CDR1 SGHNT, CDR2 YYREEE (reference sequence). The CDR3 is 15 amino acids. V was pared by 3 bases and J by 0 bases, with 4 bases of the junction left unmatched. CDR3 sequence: CASSSGTTSTDTQYF. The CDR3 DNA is TGTGCCAGCAGCTCCGGGACTACAAGCACAGATACGCAGTATTTT.

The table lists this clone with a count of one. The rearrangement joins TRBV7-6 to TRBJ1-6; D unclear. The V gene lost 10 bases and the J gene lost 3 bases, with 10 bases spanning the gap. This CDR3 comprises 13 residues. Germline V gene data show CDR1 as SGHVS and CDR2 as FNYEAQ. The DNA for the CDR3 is TGTGCCACCACCGCCGGCTATAATTCACCCCTCCACTTT. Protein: CATTAGYNSPLHF.

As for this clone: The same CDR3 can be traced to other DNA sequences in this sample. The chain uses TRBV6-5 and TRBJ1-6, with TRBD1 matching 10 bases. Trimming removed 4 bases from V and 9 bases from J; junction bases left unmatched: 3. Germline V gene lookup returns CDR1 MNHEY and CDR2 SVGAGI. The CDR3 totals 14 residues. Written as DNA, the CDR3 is TGTGCCAGCAGTTCTGACAGGGGGCTTTCACCCCTCCACTTT. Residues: CASSSDRGLSPLHF.

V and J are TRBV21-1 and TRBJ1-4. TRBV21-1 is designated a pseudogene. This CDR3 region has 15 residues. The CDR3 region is CASSKGRATNEKLFF. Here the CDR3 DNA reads TGTGCCAGCAGCAAAGGGAGAGCAACTAATGAAAAACTGTTTTTT.

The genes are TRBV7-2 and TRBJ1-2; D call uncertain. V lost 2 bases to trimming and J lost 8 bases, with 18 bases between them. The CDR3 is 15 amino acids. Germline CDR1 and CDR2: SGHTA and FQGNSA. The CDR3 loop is CASSLSPLPYRGYTF. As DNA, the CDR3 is TGTGCCAGCAGCTTAAGCCCCCTGCCCTACAGAGGCTACACCTTC.

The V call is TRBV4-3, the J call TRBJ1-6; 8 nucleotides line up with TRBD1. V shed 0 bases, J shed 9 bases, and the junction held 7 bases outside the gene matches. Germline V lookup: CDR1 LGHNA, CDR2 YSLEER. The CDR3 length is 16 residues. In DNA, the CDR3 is TGCGCCAGCAGCCAAGATCCAGGGGGCAAGTTTTCACCCCTCCACTTT. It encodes CASSQDPGGKFSPLHF.

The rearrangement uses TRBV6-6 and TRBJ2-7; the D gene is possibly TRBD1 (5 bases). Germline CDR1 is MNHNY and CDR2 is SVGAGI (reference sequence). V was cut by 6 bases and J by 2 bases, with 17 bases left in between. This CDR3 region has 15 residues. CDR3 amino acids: CASSPSSETAYEQYF. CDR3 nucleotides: TGTGCCAGCAGCCCCTCGTCAGAGACAGCCTACGAGCAGTACTTC.

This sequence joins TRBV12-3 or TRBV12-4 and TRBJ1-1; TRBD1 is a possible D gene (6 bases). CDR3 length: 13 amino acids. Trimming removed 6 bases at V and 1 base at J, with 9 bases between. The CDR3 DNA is TGTGCCAGCAGAGAACAGGGGAACACTGAAGCTTTCTTT. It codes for CASREQGNTEAFF.

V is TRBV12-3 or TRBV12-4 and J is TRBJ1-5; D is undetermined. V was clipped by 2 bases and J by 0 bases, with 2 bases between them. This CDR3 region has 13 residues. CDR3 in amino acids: CASSLYSNQPQHF. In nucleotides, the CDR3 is TGTGCCAGCAGTTTATATAGCAATCAGCCCCAGCATTTT.

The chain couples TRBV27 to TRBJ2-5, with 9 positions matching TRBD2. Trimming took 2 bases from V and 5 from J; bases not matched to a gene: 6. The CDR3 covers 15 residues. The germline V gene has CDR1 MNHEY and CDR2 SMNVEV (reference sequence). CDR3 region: CASSLGGGASETQYF. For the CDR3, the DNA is TGTGCCAGCAGTTTAGGCGGGGGGGCTTCGGAGACCCAGTACTTC.

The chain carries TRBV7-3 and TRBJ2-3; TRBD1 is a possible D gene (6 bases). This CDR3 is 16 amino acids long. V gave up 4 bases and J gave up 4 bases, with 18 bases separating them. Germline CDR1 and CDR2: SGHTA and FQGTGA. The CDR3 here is CASSSMGAGVADTQYF. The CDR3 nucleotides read TGTGCCAGCAGCTCAATGGGGGCAGGGGTAGCAGATACGCAGTATTTT.

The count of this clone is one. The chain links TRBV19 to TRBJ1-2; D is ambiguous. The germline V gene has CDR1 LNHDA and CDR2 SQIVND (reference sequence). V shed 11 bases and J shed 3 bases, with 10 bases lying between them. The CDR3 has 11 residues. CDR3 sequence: CAGGSDYGYTF. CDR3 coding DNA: TGTGCCGGCGGGTCAGACTATGGCTACACCTTC. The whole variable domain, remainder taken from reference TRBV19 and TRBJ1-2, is DGGITQSPKYLFRKEGQNVTLSCEQNLNHDAMYWYRQDPGQGLRLIYYSQIVNDFQKGDIAEGYSVSREKKESFPLTVTSAQKNPTAFYLCAGGSDYGYTFGSGTRLTVV.

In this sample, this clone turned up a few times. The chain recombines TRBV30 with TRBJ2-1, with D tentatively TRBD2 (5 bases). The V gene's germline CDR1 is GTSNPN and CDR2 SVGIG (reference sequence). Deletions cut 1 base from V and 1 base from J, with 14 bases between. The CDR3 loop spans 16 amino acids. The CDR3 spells CAWSALEAGSYNEQFF. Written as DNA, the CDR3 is TGTGCCTGGAGTGCTTTGGAGGCTGGATCCTACAATGAGCAGTTCTTC.